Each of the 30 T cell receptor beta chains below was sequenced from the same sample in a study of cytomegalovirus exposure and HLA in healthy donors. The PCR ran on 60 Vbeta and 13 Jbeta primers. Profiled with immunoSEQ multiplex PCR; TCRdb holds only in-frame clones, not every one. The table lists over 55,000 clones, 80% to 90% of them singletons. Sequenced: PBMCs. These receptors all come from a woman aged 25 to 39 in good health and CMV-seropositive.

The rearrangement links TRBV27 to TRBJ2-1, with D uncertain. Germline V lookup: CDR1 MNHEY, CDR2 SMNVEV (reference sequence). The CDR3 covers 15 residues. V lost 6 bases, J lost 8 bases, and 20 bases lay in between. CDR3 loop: CASSYAPLFVYEQFF. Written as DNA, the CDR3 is TGTGCCAGCAGCTACGCACCTTTGTTTGTATATGAGCAGTTCTTC.

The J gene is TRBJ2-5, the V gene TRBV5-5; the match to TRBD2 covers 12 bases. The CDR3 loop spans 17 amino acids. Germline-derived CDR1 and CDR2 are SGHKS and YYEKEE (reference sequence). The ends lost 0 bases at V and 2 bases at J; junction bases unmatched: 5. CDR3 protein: CASSLAGLAGRQETQYF. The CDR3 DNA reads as TGTGCCAGCAGCTTGGCCGGACTAGCGGGGCGACAAGAGACCCAGTACTTC.

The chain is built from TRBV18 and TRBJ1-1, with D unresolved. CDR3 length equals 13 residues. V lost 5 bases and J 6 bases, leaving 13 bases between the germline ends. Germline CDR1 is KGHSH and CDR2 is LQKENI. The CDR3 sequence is CASSSAGGAEAFF. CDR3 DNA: TGTGCCAGCTCATCGGCCGGCGGCGCTGAAGCTTTCTTT. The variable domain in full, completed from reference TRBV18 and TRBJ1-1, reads NAGVMQNPRHLVRRRGQEARLRCSPMKGHSHVYWYRQLPEEGLKFMVYLQKENIIDESGMPKERFSAEFPKEGPSILRIQQVVRGDSAAYFCASSSAGGAEAFFGQGTRLTVV.

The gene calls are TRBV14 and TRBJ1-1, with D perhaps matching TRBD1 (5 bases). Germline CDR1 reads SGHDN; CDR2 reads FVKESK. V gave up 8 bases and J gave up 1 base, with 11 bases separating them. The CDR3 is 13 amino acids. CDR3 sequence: CASGLQENTEAFF. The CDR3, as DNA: TGTGCCAGCGGCCTACAGGAGAACACTGAAGCTTTCTTT.

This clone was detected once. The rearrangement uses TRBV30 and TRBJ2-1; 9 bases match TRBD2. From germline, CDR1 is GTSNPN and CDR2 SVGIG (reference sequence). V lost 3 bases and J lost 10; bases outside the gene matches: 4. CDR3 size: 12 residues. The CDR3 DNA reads TGTGCCTGGAGCCTAGCGGGAATAGAGCAGTTCTTC. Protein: CAWSLAGIEQFF.

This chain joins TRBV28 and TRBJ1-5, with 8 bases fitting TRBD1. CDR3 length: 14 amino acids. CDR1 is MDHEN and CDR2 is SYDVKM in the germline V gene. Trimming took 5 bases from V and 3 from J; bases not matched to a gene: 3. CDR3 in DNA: TGTGCCAGCAGTGCGACAGGGGTCAATCAGCCCCAGCATTTT. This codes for CASSATGVNQPQHF.

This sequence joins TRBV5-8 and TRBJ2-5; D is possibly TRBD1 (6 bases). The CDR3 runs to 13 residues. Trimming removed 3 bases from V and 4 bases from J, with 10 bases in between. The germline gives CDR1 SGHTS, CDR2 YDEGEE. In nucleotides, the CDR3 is TGTGCCAGCAGCTGGGACATTTTAGAGACCCAGTACTTC. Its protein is CASSWDILETQYF.

In nucleotides, the CDR3 is TGTGCCAGCAGCAAACCGCGTCATGGCTACACCTTC. This translates into CASSKPRHGYTF. The chain joins TRBV21-1 to TRBJ1-2. TRBV21-1 is deemed a pseudogene. The CDR3 is made up of 12 amino acids.

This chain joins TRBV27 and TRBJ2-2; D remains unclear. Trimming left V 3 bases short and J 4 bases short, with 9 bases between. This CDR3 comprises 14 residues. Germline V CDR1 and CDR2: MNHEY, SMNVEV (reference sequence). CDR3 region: CASSFLVSTGELFF. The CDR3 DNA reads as TGTGCCAGCAGTTTTCTAGTGAGCACCGGGGAGCTGTTTTTT.

The CDR3 region has the DNA TGTGCCAGCAGCGCACTGGGACTAGCGGCCAACACCGGGGAGCTGTTTTTT. Protein product: CASSALGLAANTGELFF. J is TRBJ2-2 and V is TRBV9; 11 bases are a match to TRBD2. V dropped 3 bases and J dropped 2; count of bases not matched to a gene: 6. The V gene's germline CDR1 is SGDLS and CDR2 YYNGEE. The CDR3 contains 17 residues.

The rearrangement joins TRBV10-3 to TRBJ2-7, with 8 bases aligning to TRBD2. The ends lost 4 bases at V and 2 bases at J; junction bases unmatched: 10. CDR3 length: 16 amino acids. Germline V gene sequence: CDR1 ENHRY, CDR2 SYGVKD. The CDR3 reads CAISVSTGREAYEQYF. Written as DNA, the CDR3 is TGTGCCATCAGTGTCTCTACCGGGCGGGAGGCCTACGAGCAGTACTTC.

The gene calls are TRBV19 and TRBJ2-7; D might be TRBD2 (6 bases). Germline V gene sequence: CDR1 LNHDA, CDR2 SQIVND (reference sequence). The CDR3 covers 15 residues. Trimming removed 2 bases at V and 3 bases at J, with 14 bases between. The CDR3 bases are TGTGCCAGTAGTATAAAAGCCGGGAGTTACTACGAGCAGTACTTC. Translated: CASSIKAGSYYEQYF.

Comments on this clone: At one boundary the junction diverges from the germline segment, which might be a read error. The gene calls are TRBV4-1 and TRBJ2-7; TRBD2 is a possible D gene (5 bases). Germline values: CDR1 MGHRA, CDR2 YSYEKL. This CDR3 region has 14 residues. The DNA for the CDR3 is TGCGCCAGCAGCCCCGGTAGGGAGACCTACGAGCAGTGCTTC. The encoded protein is CASSPGRETYEQCF.

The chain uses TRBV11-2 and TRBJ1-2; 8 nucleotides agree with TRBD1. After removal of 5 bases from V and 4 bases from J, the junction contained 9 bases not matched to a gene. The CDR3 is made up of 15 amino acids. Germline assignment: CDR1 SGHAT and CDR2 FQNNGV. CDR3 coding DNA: TGTGCCAGCAGCCCCGGGACAGGAAACCCCTATGGCTACACCTTC. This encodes CASSPGTGNPYGYTF.

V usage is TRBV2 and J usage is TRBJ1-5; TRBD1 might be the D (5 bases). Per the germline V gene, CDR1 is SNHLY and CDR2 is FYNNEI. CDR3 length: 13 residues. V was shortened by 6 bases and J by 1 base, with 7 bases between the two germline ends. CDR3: CASRRDSNQPQHF. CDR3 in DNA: TGTGCCAGCAGGCGGGACAGCAATCAGCCCCAGCATTTT.

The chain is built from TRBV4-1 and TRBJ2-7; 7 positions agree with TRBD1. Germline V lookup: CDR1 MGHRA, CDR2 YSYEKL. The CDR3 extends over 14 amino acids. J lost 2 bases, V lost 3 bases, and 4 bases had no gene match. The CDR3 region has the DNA TGCGCCAGCAGCCATCGGGACAGAACCTACGAGCAGTACTTC. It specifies CASSHRDRTYEQYF.

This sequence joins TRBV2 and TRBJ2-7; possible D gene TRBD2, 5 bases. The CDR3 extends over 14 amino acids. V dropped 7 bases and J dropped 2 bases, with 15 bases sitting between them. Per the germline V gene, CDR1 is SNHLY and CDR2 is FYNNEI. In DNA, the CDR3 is TGTGCCAGCACCTGGATAGCGTCCACCTACGAGCAGTACTTC. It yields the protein CASTWIASTYEQYF.

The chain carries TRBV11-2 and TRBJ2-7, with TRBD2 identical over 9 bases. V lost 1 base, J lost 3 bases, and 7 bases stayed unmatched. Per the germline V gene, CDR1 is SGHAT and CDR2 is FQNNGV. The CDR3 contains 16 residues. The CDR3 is CASSLVLAGRVYEQYF. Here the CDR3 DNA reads TGTGCCAGCAGCTTAGTACTAGCGGGCCGGGTCTACGAGCAGTACTTC.

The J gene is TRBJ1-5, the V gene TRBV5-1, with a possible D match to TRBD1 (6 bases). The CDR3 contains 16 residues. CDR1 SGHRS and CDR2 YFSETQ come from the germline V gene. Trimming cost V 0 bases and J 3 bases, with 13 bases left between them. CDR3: CASSLDEGGDNQPQHF. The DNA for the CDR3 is TGCGCCAGCAGCTTGGATGAGGGGGGGGACAATCAGCCCCAGCATTTT.

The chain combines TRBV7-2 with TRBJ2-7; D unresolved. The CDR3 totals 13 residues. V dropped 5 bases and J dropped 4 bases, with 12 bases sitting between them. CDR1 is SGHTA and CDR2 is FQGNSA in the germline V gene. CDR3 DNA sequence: TGTGCCAGCAGCCTCCCCCCTGAGTACGAGCAGTACTTC. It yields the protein CASSLPPEYEQYF.

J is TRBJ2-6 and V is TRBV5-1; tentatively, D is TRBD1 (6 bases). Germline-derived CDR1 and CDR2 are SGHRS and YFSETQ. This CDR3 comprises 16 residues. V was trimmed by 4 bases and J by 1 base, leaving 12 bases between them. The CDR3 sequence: CASSLYGTSGANVLTF. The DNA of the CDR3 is TGCGCCAGCAGCCTATATGGGACATCTGGGGCCAACGTCCTGACTTTC.

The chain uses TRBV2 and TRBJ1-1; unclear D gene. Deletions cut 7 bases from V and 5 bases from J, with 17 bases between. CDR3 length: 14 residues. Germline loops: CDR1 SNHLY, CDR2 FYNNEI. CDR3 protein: CASIPRSGQTEAFF. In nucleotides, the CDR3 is TGTGCCAGCATTCCGAGGAGCGGGCAGACTGAAGCTTTCTTT. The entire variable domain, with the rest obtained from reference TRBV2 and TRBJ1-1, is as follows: EPEVTQTPSHQVTQMGQEVILRCVPISNHLYFYWYRQILGQKVEFLVSFYNNEISEKSEIFDDQFSVERPDGSNFTLKIRSTKLEDSAMYFCASIPRSGQTEAFFGQGTRLTVV.

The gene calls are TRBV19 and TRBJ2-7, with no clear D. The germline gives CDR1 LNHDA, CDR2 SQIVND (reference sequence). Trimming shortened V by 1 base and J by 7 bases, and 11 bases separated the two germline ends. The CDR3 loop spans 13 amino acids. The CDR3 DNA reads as TGTGCCAGTAGTATAGGCAGACACTTGGAGCAGTACTTC. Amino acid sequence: CASSIGRHLEQYF.

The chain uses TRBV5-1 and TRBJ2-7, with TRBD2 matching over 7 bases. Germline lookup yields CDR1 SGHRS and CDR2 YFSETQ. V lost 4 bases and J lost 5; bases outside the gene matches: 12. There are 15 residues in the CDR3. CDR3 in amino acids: CASSPGGGGVNEQYF. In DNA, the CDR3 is TGCGCCAGCAGCCCTGGAGGCGGGGGAGTGAACGAGCAGTACTTC.

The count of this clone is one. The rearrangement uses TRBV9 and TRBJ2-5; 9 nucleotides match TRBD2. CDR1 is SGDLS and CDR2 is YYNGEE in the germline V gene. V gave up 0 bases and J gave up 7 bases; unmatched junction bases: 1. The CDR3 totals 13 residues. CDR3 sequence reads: CASSVETSGTQYF. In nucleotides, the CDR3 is TGTGCCAGCAGCGTAGAGACTAGCGGGACCCAGTACTTC. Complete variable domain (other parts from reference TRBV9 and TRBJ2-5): DSGVTQTPKHLITATGQRVTLRCSPRSGDLSVYWYQQSLDQGLQFLIQYYNGEERAKGNILERFSAQQFPDLHSELNLSSLELGDSALYFCASSVETSGTQYFGPGTRLLVL.

The DNA of the CDR3 is TGTGCCAGCAGTTACCAGGGGAATAACTATGGCTACACCTTC. The encoded protein is CASSYQGNNYGYTF. The chain couples TRBV6-5 to TRBJ1-2; maybe TRBD1 (6 bases). Trimming stripped 2 bases from V and 1 base from J, with 8 bases between. Per the germline V gene, CDR1 is MNHEY and CDR2 is SVGAGI. The CDR3 is made up of 14 amino acids.

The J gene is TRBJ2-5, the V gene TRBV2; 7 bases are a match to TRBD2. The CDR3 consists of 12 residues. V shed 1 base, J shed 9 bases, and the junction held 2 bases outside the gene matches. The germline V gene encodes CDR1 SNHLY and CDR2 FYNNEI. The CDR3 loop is CASSEVGGSQYF. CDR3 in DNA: TGTGCCAGCAGTGAAGTGGGGGGGTCCCAGTACTTC. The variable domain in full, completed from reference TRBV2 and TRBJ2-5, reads EPEVTQTPSHQVTQMGQEVILRCVPISNHLYFYWYRQILGQKVEFLVSFYNNEISEKSEIFDDQFSVERPDGSNFTLKIRSTKLEDSAMYFCASSEVGGSQYFGPGTRLLVL.

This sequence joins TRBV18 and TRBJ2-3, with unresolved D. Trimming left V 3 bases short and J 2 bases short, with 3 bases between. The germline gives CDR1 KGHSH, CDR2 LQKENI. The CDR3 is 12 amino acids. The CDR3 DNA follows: TGTGCCAGCTCACCCAACACAGATACGCAGTATTTT. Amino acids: CASSPNTDTQYF.

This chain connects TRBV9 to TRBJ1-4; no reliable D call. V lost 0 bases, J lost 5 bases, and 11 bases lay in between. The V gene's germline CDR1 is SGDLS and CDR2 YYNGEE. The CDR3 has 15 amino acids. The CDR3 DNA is TGTGCCAGCAGCGTAGGCGCATACCCGAATGAAAAACTGTTTTTT. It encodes CASSVGAYPNEKLFF.

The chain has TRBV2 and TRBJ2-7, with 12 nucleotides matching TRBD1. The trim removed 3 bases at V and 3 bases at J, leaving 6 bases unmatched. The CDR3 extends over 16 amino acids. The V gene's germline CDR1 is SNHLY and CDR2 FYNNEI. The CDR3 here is CASSEGTGGANYEQYF. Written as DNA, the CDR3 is TGTGCCAGCAGTGAGGGGACAGGGGGCGCGAACTACGAGCAGTACTTC.